The clone carrying this TCR beta chain appeared many times. Its antigen is not known. These data come from a study of T cells in Graves' hyperthyroidism and ophthalmopathy. CDR3 length: 15 amino acids. CDR1 SNHLY and CDR2 FYNNEI come from the germline V gene. The V gene lost 1 base and the J gene lost 5 bases, with 12 bases spanning the gap. Researchers took RNA transcripts and amplified the TCR beta CDR3 regions from them. Using the HTBI primer set, a first-round RT-PCR was run on the TCR CDR3. TCRdb re-called the multiplex PCR reads through MiXCR, storing one row per CDR3 protein. This table has about 300,000 distinct CDR3 sequences, around 19% appearing once. Study observations and caveats: Researchers found most expanded thyroid clonotypes above 0.001 in blood as well.

The sequence was collected from a man between 45 and 60 years old with Graves' ophthalmopathy. Sequencing was carried out using blood. This rearrangement joins TRBV2 to TRBJ2-1; no clear D gene. In DNA, the CDR3 is TGTGCCAGCAGTGAAGAGAGGCAGGTGGACAATGAGCAGTTCTTC. The encoded protein is CASSEERQVDNEQFF.